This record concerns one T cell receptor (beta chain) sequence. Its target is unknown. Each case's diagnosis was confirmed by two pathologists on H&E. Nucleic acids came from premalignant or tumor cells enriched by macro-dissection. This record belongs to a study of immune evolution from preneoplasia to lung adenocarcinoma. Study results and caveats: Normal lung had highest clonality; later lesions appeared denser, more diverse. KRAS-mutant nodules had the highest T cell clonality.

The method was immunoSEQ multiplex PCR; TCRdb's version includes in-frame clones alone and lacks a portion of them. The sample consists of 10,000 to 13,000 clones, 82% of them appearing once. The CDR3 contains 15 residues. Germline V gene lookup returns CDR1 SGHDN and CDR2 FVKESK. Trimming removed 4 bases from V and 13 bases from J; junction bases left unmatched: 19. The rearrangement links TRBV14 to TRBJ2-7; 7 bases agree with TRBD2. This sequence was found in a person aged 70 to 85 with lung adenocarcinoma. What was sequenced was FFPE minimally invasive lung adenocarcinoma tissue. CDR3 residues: CASSPLGEKLASDYF. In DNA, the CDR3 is TGTGCCAGCAGCCCCCTCGGGGAAAAACTAGCGTCGGATTACTTC.